The 9 T cell receptor beta chains given below trace back to one sample, sequenced in a study of cytomegalovirus exposure and HLA in healthy donors. It was with 60 Vbeta and 13 Jbeta primers that the PCR ran. Measured with immunoSEQ multiplex PCR; TCRdb has only the in-frame clones, and not every one. In all, the sample yields under 200,000 clones. Sequences were obtained from PBMCs. The receptors originated from a man between 25 and 39 years old in good health and CMV-seronegative.

The CDR3: CATSGENQPQHF. For the CDR3, the DNA is TGTGCCACCAGCGGGGAGAATCAGCCCCAGCATTTT. The chain carries TRBV15 and TRBJ1-5; D gene uncertain. Germline V gives CDR1 LNHNV, CDR2 YYDKDF (reference sequence). Trimming left V 5 bases short and J 4 bases short, with 6 bases between. The CDR3 has 12 amino acids.

The chain links TRBV6-1 to TRBJ2-5; D is uncertain. The end of the DNA is better explained by TRBJ2-7, so the J call may be wrong. Germline V gene sequence: CDR1 MNHNS, CDR2 SASEGT. The CDR3 has 14 residues. CDR3 amino acids: CASSEWSEAYEQYF. In DNA form, the CDR3 reads TGTGCCAGCAGTGAATGGTCCGAAGCCTACGAGCAGTACTTC.

The chain carries TRBV11-3 and TRBJ1-2, with D uncertain. V was shortened by 4 bases and J by 3 bases, with 9 bases between the two germline ends. The germline gives CDR1 SGHNT, CDR2 YENEEA. This CDR3 is built from 13 residues. CDR3 amino acids: CASSSGVHYGYTF. For the CDR3, the DNA is TGTGCCAGCAGCTCGGGAGTACACTATGGCTACACCTTC.

The chain couples TRBV18 to TRBJ1-5, with D uncertain. The germline gives CDR1 KGHSH, CDR2 LQKENI. The CDR3 is 14 amino acids. V gave up 3 bases and J gave up 2 bases, with 8 bases separating them. CDR3 DNA sequence: TGTGCCAGCTCACCTTCGTCCGGCAATCAGCCCCAGCATTTT. It codes for CASSPSSGNQPQHF.

Here the CDR3 DNA reads TGTGCCAGCAGCCCAGATGCGACTAGCGGAGACTACGAGCAGTACTTC. Translated, it gives CASSPDATSGDYEQYF. The chain recombines TRBV11-2 with TRBJ2-7, with TRBD2 matching over 9 bases. Germline lookup yields CDR1 SGHAT and CDR2 FQNNGV. Losses at the gene ends were 5 bases for V and 3 bases for J; bases not matched to a gene: 11. This CDR3 region has 16 residues.

The J gene is TRBJ2-1, the V gene TRBV10-1; the match to TRBD2 covers 10 bases. CDR1 and CDR2 (germline): WNHNN, SYGVQD (reference sequence). Germline trimming cut 4 bases from V and 5 bases from J; bases unmatched to any gene: 14. The CDR3 totals 18 residues. The CDR3 spells CASSGPGLATSLNNEQFF. Here the CDR3 DNA reads TGCGCCAGCAGTGGACCGGGACTAGCGACTTCTTTGAACAATGAGCAGTTCTTC.

The CDR3 loop is CASSLNSNQPQHF. DNA of the CDR3: TGTGCCAGCTCCCTTAATAGCAATCAGCCCCAGCATTTT. The rearrangement joins TRBV18 to TRBJ1-5; no definite D call. Trimming shortened V by 6 bases and J by 0 bases, and 6 bases separated the two germline ends. The CDR3 loop spans 13 amino acids. CDR1 KGHSH and CDR2 LQKENI come from the germline V gene.

The V call is TRBV9, the J call TRBJ2-5; TRBD2 aligns across 10 bases. The CDR3 runs to 14 residues. J was trimmed by 4 bases and V by 5 bases; bases with no gene match: 5. Per germline, CDR1 SGDLS and CDR2 YYNGEE. The CDR3 nucleotides read TGTGCCAGCAGGTCAGGACTAGCGGCAGAGACCCAGTACTTC. Amino acids: CASRSGLAAETQYF.

V usage is TRBV19 and J usage is TRBJ1-2; D is possibly TRBD1 (5 bases). Germline loops: CDR1 LNHDA, CDR2 SQIVND (reference sequence). The ends were cut back, 4 bases at V and 0 bases at J, with 15 bases in the middle. The CDR3 sequence is 16 residues long. The CDR3 region is CASSRQTWDANYGYTF. CDR3 coding DNA: TGTGCCAGTAGTAGACAGACTTGGGATGCTAACTATGGCTACACCTTC.